These 20 T cell receptor beta chains share one sample of origin, sequenced in a study of glioma-infiltrating T cells after dendritic cell vaccination. Sequencing was performed with immunoSEQ multiplex PCR; in TCRdb, only in-frame clones are kept and a portion is missing. The table includes 75,000 to 95,000 clones, approximately 80% detected once. Specified time point: after dendritic cell vaccination, including at tumor progression/relapse. The sequenced sample was blood, obtained after dendritic cell vaccination. The source is a human donor with glioblastoma.

The rearrangement uses TRBV9 and TRBJ2-1; 11 positions match TRBD2. The CDR3 is 16 amino acids. The junction had 3 bases not matched to a gene; V was cut back by 3 bases and J by 1 base. CDR1 is SGDLS and CDR2 is YYNGEE in the germline V gene. For the CDR3, the DNA is TGTGCCAGCAGCGCTCGACTAGCGGGATCCTACAATGAGCAGTTCTTC. Translation: CASSARLAGSYNEQFF.

This chain links TRBV6-1 with TRBJ1-4, with 12 nucleotides matching TRBD1. The CDR3 is 14 amino acids. Germline assignment: CDR1 MNHNS and CDR2 SASEGT. Trimming removed 4 bases from V and 10 bases from J; junction bases left unmatched: 4. The CDR3 DNA follows: TGTGCCAGCAGTGGTGGGACAGGGGGCAGAAAACTGTTTTTT. Its translation: CASSGGTGGRKLFF.

The chain employs TRBV25-1 and TRBJ1-4, with 8 nucleotides matching TRBD1. CDR3 length equals 14 residues. CDR1 and CDR2 (germline): MGHDK, SYGVNS. V lost 4 bases to trimming and J lost 8 bases; unmatched junction nucleotides: 6. Here the CDR3 reads CASSGTGRNEKLFF. CDR3 in DNA: TGTGCCAGCAGTGGGACAGGGCGGAACGAAAAACTGTTTTTT. The full variable domain, rest sourced from reference TRBV25-1 and TRBJ1-4, is EADIYQTPRYLVIGTGKKITLECSQTMGHDKMYWYQQDPGMELHLIHYSYGVNSTEKGDLSSESTVSRIRTEHFPLTLESARPSHTSQYLCASSGTGRNEKLFFGSGTQLSVL.

The chain carries TRBV5-4 and TRBJ2-3; TRBD2 aligns across 11 bases. Per germline, CDR1 SGHNT and CDR2 YYREEE (reference sequence). Trimming removed 4 bases from V and 3 bases from J; junction bases left unmatched: 7. The CDR3 has 16 residues. The CDR3 sequence is CASSRGVAGGTDTQYF. The CDR3 bases are TGTGCCAGCAGCCGAGGGGTAGCGGGGGGGACAGATACGCAGTATTTT.

With regard to this clone: In the same sample, other DNA sequences code for this CDR3. V is TRBV5-1 and J is TRBJ1-5; 9 nucleotides agree with TRBD1. Per germline, CDR1 SGHRS and CDR2 YFSETQ. The CDR3 is 16 residues long. V trimming: 0 bases; J trimming: 4 bases; junction bases outside the gene matches: 5. The CDR3 loop reads CASSLEGQGSNQPQHF. The CDR3 DNA reads TGCGCCAGCAGCTTGGAGGGACAGGGATCGAATCAGCCCCAGCATTTT.

The chain combines TRBV7-2 with TRBJ2-5; D is uncertain. Germline V gene data show CDR1 as SGHTA and CDR2 as FQGNSA. Trimming removed 1 base from V and 7 bases from J, with 10 bases in between. The CDR3 runs to 13 residues. CDR3 loop: CASSLESFATQYF. As DNA, the CDR3 is TGTGCCAGCAGCTTAGAGAGTTTCGCGACCCAGTACTTC.

The V gene is TRBV7-9, the J gene TRBJ2-1, with TRBD2 matching 9 bases. The germline gives CDR1 SEHNR, CDR2 FQNEAQ (reference sequence). This CDR3 has 16 residues. The V gene end was trimmed by 4 bases and the J gene end by 6 bases; junction bases not matched to a gene: 10. The CDR3 coding sequence is TGTGCCAGCAGCTCCCCCTTGGCGGGAGGGTCCAATGAGCAGTTCTTC. Its protein is CASSSPLAGGSNEQFF.

V is TRBV7-2 and J is TRBJ2-4; 7 bases align to TRBD1. The junction had 6 bases not matched to a gene; V was cut back by 4 bases and J by 0 bases. CDR3 length equals 16 residues. CDR1 is SGHTA and CDR2 is FQGNSA in the germline V gene. CDR3 protein: CASSSTGTLAKNIQYF. In DNA, the CDR3 is TGTGCCAGCAGCTCGACAGGGACCCTAGCCAAAAACATTCAGTACTTC.

The V call is TRBV2, the J call TRBJ2-7, with 8 bases lining up with TRBD2. V shed 8 bases and J 7 bases; nucleotides not matched to a gene: 7. CDR3 size: 12 residues. Germline assignment: CDR1 SNHLY and CDR2 FYNNEI. The CDR3 nucleotides are TGTGCCAGCCTTTTAGCGGGGTTTGAGCAGTACTTC. This gives the protein CASLLAGFEQYF.

The chain links TRBV6-5 to TRBJ1-1; TRBD1 matches 7 bases. Germline V lookup: CDR1 MNHEY, CDR2 SVGAGI. After removal of 6 bases from V and 5 bases from J, the junction contained 6 bases not matched to a gene. This CDR3 is built from 13 residues. The CDR3 nucleotides are TGTGCCAGCAGCTCACAGGGGAGGACTGAAGCTTTCTTT. Translation: CASSSQGRTEAFF.

A single count supports this clone. The V and J genes are TRBV27 and TRBJ2-7; D gene uncertain. The CDR3 is 10 amino acids. Germline V gene data show CDR1 as MNHEY and CDR2 as SMNVEV (reference sequence). The V and J ends lost 2 bases and 10 bases respectively, with 6 bases between them. For the CDR3, the DNA is TGTGCCAGCAGTTTACCTGGACAGTACGTC. Translation: CASSLPGQYV.

This chain links TRBV7-9 with TRBJ2-2; possibly TRBD1 for D (6 bases). V was clipped by 1 base and J by 4 bases, with 10 bases between them. The CDR3 has 15 residues. Germline V gene sequence: CDR1 SEHNR, CDR2 FQNEAQ (reference sequence). CDR3 residues: CASSLVQGSTGELFF. CDR3 in DNA: TGTGCCAGCAGCTTAGTTCAGGGGAGCACCGGGGAGCTGTTTTTT.

This sequence joins TRBV6-5 and TRBJ1-5, with 11 bases fitting TRBD1. Losses at the gene ends were 2 bases for V and 7 bases for J; bases not matched to a gene: 4. The CDR3 loop spans 15 amino acids. Germline V gene lookup returns CDR1 MNHEY and CDR2 SVGAGI. CDR3: CASSYGQGARQPQHF. CDR3 DNA sequence: TGTGCCAGCAGTTACGGACAGGGGGCCCGCCAGCCCCAGCATTTT.

This chain uses TRBV9 with TRBJ2-5, with no clear D. Between the trimmed V and J ends, which lost 2 bases and 3 bases, there was a span of 8 bases. CDR3 length: 13 residues. The germline CDR1 and CDR2 sequences are SGDLS and YYNGEE. CDR3 sequence: CASSVRFEETQYF. CDR3 nucleotides: TGTGCCAGCAGCGTCCGGTTCGAAGAGACCCAGTACTTC.

The J gene is TRBJ2-2, the V gene TRBV25-1, with D perhaps matching TRBD1 (5 bases). Trimming removed 4 bases at V and 5 bases at J, with 11 bases between. In germline, CDR1 is MGHDK, CDR2 SYGVNS. The CDR3 is made up of 14 amino acids. Here the CDR3 DNA reads TGTGCCAGCAGTGGAACAGGTTTTACCGGGGAGCTGTTTTTT. Translation: CASSGTGFTGELFF. Complete variable domain (other parts from reference TRBV25-1 and TRBJ2-2): EADIYQTPRYLVIGTGKKITLECSQTMGHDKMYWYQQDPGMELHLIHYSYGVNSTEKGDLSSESTVSRIRTEHFPLTLESARPSHTSQYLCASSGTGFTGELFFGEGSRLTVL.

This chain uses TRBV2 with TRBJ1-5; D might be TRBD1 (6 bases). Germline-derived CDR1 and CDR2 are SNHLY and FYNNEI. V was cut by 4 bases and J by 6 bases, with 16 bases left in between. The CDR3 is made up of 15 amino acids. The DNA for the CDR3 is TGTGCCAGCAGTGTTTGGGTAGGGGGGGGTCAGCCCCAGCATTTT. Translating it yields CASSVWVGGGQPQHF.

Concerning this clone: This sample includes further DNA sequences coding for the same CDR3. This chain uses TRBV5-4 with TRBJ2-7; D is perhaps TRBD1 (6 bases). V was shortened by 4 bases and J by 7 bases, with 18 bases between the two germline ends. Germline V CDR1 and CDR2: SGHNT, YYREEE (reference sequence). The CDR3 contains 14 residues. The CDR3, as DNA: TGTGCCAGCAGCCCCCAGACAGGATCTGGTGAGCAGTACGTC. It specifies CASSPQTGSGEQYV.

This clone occurred a few times. The chain couples TRBV6-5 to TRBJ2-1, with 9 bases aligning to TRBD2. The CDR3 totals 15 residues. V dropped 0 bases and J dropped 10; count of bases not matched to a gene: 7. Per germline, CDR1 MNHEY and CDR2 SVGAGI. CDR3 in amino acids: CASSYSPGLAKEQFF. The CDR3, as DNA: TGTGCCAGCAGTTACTCACCGGGACTAGCAAAAGAGCAGTTCTTC.

The CDR3 loop reads CASSIAPGSSYEQYV. The CDR3 nucleotides are TGTGCCAGTAGTATCGCGCCGGGAAGCTCCTACGAGCAGTACGTC. The genes are TRBV19 and TRBJ2-7; TRBD2 is a possible D gene (5 bases). The germline V gene encodes CDR1 LNHDA and CDR2 SQIVND (reference sequence). This CDR3 has 15 residues. The V gene lost 3 bases and the J gene lost 0 bases, with 12 bases spanning the gap.

The chain joins TRBV6-1 to TRBJ2-7; 7 bases align to TRBD1. Trimming cost V 6 bases and J 0 bases; bases outside gene matches: 5. Germline values: CDR1 MNHNS, CDR2 SASEGT. CDR3 length: 14 amino acids. The CDR3 DNA reads as TGTGCCAGCAGGCTAAACAGGGGCTCCTACGAGCAGTACTTC. Protein product: CASRLNRGSYEQYF.